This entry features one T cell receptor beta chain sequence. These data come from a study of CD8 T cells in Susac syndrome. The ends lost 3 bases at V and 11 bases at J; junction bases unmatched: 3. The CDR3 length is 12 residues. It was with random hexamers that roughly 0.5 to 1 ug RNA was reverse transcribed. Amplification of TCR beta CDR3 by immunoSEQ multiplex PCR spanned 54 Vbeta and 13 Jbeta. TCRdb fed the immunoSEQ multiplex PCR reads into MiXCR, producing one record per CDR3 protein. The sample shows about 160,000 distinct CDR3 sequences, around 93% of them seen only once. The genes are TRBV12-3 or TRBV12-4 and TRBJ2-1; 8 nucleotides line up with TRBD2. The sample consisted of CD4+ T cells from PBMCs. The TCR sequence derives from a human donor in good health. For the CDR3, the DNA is TGTGCCAGCAGTTTTGGTAGCGGGAAGCAGTTCTTC. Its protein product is CASSFGSGKQFF.